These 8 T cell receptor beta chains came from one sample sequenced in a study of CD8 T cells in ankylosing spondylitis. TCRdb re-derived calls from the 5' RACE reads in MiXCR, one entry per CDR3 protein. The sample has about 42,000 distinct CDR3 sequences; just under 4% are singletons. What was sequenced was blood, either unsorted or a sorted T cell fraction (not recorded which). The receptors originated from a female donor with ankylosing spondylitis or in good health (not recorded which).

This clonotype occurred many times. This chain joins TRBV9 and TRBJ2-5; 9 bases match TRBD2. V was clipped by 5 bases and J by 0 bases; unmatched bases: 8. CDR3 size: 16 residues. The germline V gene encodes CDR1 SGDLS and CDR2 YYNGEE. The DNA of the CDR3 is TGTGCCAGCAGTACGGTGACTAGCGGAAACCAAGAGACCCAGTACTTC. Its translation is CASSTVTSGNQETQYF. Combining the CDR3 with reference TRBV9 and TRBJ2-5 gives the whole variable domain DSGVTQTPKHLITATGQRVTLRCSPRSGDLSVYWYQQSLDQGLQFLIQYYNGEERAKGNILERFSAQQFPDLHSELNLSSLELGDSALYFCASSTVTSGNQETQYFGPGTRLLVL.

This sequence joins TRBV9 and TRBJ2-1; D gene uncertain. The germline V gene encodes CDR1 SGDLS and CDR2 YYNGEE. This CDR3 contains 13 residues. The germline V and J ends were trimmed by 3 bases and 5 bases, with 9 bases remaining between them. The CDR3 reads CASSAHRDNEQFF. The CDR3 DNA reads as TGTGCCAGCAGCGCCCACAGAGACAATGAGCAGTTCTTC.

This clonotype was detected many times. V and J are TRBV9 and TRBJ2-1; a weak D match, TRBD2 (5 bases). Trimming took off 4 bases at V and 2 bases at J, with 10 bases between the two ends. Per germline, CDR1 SGDLS and CDR2 YYNGEE. The CDR3 loop spans 14 amino acids. The CDR3 DNA reads TGTGCCAGCAGCCCAGCCGGGACCTACAATGAGCAGTTCTTC. This translates into CASSPAGTYNEQFF.

This clonotype was observed at least ten times. The chain joins TRBV9 to TRBJ2-3, with D tentatively TRBD1 (6 bases). Trimming shortened V by 4 bases and J by 0 bases, and 15 bases separated the two germline ends. Germline CDR1 reads SGDLS; CDR2 reads YYNGEE. The CDR3 extends over 16 amino acids. This chain's CDR3 is CASSNPLGGSTDTQYF. The CDR3 bases are TGTGCCAGCAGCAACCCGTTAGGGGGTAGCACAGATACGCAGTATTTT.

This clonotype appeared many times. The chain has TRBV9 and TRBJ2-7; TRBD2 aligns across 12 bases. This CDR3 has 15 residues. Trimming took 2 bases from V and 2 from J; bases not matched to a gene: 2. The V gene's germline CDR1 is SGDLS and CDR2 YYNGEE. The CDR3 reads CASSVRTSGAYEQYF. In DNA form, the CDR3 reads TGTGCCAGCAGCGTCAGGACTAGCGGGGCCTACGAGCAGTACTTC. Full variable domain (remainder filled in from reference TRBV9 and TRBJ2-7): DSGVTQTPKHLITATGQRVTLRCSPRSGDLSVYWYQQSLDQGLQFLIQYYNGEERAKGNILERFSAQQFPDLHSELNLSSLELGDSALYFCASSVRTSGAYEQYFGPGTRLTVT.

This clonotype was seen repeatedly, ten times or more. J is TRBJ2-3 and V is TRBV9, with TRBD1 identical over 7 bases. This CDR3 region has 14 residues. The germline gives CDR1 SGDLS, CDR2 YYNGEE. With V trimmed by 4 bases and J by 3 bases, 5 bases remained unmatched. CDR3 DNA: TGTGCCAGCAGCAAGGGGACAGTTACAGATACGCAGTATTTT. Translating gives CASSKGTVTDTQYF.

This clonotype was seen ten or more times. The V and J genes are TRBV9 and TRBJ2-5, with D unresolved. Looked up from germline, CDR1 is SGDLS and CDR2 is YYNGEE. The V end was cut by 4 bases, the J end by 5 bases, with 15 bases between. The CDR3 loop spans 14 amino acids. The CDR3 region is CASSPDALGETQYF. The CDR3 nucleotides read TGTGCCAGCAGCCCCGACGCCCTGGGGGAGACCCAGTACTTC.

This clonotype appeared many times. The chain links TRBV9 to TRBJ2-2; TRBD1 aligns across 9 bases. Germline lookup yields CDR1 SGDLS and CDR2 YYNGEE. Unmatched junction bases numbered 11, after V lost 7 bases and J lost 7 bases. The CDR3 loop spans 15 amino acids. The DNA of the CDR3 is TGTGCCAGCTCCCGGACAGGGGTGAAGGACGGGGAGCTGTTTTTT. Its protein is CASSRTGVKDGELFF.